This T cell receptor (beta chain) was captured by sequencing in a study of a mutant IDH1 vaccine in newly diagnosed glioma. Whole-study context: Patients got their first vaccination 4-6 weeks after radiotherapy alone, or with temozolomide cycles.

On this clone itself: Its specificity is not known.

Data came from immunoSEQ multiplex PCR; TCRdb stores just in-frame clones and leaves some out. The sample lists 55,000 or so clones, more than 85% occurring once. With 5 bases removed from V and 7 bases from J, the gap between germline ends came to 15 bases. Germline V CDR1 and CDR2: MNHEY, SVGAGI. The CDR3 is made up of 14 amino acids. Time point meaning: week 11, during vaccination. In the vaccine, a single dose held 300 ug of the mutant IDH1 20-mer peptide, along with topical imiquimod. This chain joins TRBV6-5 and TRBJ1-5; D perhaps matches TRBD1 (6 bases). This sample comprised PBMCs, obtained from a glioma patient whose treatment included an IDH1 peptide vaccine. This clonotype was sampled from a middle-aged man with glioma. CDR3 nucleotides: TGTGCCAGCAGTCTCGGGGGCTCGGGCCAGCCCCAGCATTTT. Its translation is CASSLGGSGQPQHF.